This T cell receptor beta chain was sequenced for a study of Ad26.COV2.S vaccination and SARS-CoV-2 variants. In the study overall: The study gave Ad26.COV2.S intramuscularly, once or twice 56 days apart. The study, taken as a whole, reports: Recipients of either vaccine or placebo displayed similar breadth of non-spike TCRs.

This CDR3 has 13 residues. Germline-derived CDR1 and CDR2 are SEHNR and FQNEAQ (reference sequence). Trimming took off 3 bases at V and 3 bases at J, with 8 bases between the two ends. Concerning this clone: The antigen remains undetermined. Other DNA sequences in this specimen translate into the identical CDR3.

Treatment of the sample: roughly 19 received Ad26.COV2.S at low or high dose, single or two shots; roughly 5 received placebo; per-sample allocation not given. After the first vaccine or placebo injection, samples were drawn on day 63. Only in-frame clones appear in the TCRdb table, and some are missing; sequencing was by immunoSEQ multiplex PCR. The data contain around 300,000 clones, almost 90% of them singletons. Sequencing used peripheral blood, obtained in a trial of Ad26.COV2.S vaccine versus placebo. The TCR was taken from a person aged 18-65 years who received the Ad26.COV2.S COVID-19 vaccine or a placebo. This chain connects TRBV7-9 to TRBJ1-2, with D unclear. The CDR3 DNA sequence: TGTGCCAGCAGCTTTCCCGGGGACTATGGCTACACCTTC. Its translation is CASSFPGDYGYTF. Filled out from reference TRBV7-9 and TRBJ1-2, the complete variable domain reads DTGVSQNPRHKITKRGQNVTFRCDPISEHNRLYWYRQTLGQGPEFLTYFQNEAQLEKSRLLSDRFSAERPKGSFSTLEIQRTEQGDSAMYLCASSFPGDYGYTFGSGTRLTVV.